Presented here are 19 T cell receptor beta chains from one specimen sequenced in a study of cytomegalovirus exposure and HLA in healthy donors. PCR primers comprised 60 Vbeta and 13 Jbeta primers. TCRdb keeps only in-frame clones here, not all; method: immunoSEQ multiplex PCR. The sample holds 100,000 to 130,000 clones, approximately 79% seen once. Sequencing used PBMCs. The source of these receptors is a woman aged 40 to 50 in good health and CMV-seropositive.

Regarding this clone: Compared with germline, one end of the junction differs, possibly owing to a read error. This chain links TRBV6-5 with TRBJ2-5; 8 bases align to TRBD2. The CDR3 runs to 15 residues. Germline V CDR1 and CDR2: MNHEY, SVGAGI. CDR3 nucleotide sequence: TGTGCCAGCAGTTACGCTACTAGCGGCCAAGGGACCCAGTACTTC. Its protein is CASSYATSGQGTQYF.

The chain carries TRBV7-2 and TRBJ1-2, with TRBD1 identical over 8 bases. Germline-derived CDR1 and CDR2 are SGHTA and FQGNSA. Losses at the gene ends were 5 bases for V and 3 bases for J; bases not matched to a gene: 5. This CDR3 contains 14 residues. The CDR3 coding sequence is TGTGCCAGCAGCCCCGGACAGGGTTACTATGGCTACACCTTC. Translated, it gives CASSPGQGYYGYTF.

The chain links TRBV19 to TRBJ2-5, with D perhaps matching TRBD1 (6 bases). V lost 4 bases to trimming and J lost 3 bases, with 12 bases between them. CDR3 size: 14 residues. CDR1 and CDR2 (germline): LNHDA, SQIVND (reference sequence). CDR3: CASSKAQGKETQYF. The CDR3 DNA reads TGTGCCAGTAGTAAAGCACAGGGAAAAGAGACCCAGTACTTC.

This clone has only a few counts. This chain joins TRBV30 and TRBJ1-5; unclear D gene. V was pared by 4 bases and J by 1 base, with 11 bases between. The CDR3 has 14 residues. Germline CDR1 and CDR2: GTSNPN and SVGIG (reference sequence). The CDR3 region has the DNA TGTGCCTGGATGCCGGGAGGCAGCAATCAGCCCCAGCATTTT. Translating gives CAWMPGGSNQPQHF.

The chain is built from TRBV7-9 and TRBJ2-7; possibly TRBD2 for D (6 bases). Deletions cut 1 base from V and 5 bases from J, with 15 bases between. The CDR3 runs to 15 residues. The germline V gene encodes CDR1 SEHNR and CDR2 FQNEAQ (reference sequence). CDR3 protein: CASSLDPRGKHEQYF. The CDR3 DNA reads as TGTGCCAGCAGCTTAGACCCCCGGGGGAAACACGAGCAGTACTTC.

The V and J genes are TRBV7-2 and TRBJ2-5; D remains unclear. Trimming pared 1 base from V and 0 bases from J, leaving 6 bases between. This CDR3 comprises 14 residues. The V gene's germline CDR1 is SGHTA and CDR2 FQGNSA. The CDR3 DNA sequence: TGTGCCAGCAGCTTAGTTTACAACCAAGAGACCCAGTACTTC. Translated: CASSLVYNQETQYF. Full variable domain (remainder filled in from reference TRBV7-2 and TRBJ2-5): GAGVSQSPSNKVTEKGKDVELRCDPISGHTALYWYRQSLGQGLEFLIYFQGNSAPDKSGLPSDRFSAERTGGSVSTLTIQRTQQEDSAVYLCASSLVYNQETQYFGPGTRLLVL.

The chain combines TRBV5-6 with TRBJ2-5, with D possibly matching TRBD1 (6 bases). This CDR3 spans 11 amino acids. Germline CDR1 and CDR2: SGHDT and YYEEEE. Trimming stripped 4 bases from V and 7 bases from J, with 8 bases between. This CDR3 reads CASSQGMTQYF. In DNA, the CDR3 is TGTGCCAGCAGCCAGGGGATGACCCAGTACTTC.

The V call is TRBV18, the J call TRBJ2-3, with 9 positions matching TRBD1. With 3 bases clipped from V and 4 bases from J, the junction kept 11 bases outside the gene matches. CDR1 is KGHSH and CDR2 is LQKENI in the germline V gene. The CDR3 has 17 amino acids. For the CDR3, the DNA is TGTGCCAGCTCACCGAGAATCTGGGACAGGGCCCCAGATACGCAGTATTTT. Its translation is CASSPRIWDRAPDTQYF.

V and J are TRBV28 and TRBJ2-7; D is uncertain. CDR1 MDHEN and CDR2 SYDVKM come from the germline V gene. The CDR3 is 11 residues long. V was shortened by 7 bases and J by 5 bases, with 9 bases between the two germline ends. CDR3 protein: CASNRFDEQYF. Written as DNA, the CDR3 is TGTGCCAGCAATCGGTTTGACGAGCAGTACTTC.

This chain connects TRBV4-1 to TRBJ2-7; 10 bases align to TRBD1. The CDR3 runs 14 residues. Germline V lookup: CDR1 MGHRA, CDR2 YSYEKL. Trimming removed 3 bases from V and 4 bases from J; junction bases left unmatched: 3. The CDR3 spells CASSQGQGSYEQYF. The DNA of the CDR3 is TGCGCCAGCAGCCAGGGACAGGGGAGTTACGAGCAGTACTTC.

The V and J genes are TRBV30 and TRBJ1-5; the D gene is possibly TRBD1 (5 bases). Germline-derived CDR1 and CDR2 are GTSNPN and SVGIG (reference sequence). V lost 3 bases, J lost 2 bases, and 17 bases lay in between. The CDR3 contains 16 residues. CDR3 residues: CAWRRKSGIGNQPQHF. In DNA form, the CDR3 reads TGTGCCTGGAGGAGGAAATCAGGGATAGGCAATCAGCCCCAGCATTTT.

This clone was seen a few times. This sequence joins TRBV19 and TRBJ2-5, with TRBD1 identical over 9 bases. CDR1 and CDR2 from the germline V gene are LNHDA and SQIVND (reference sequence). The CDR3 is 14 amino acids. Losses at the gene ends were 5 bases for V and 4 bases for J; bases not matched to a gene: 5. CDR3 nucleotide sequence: TGTGCCAGTAGTCTGGGACAGGGATCAGAGACCCAGTACTTC. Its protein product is CASSLGQGSETQYF.

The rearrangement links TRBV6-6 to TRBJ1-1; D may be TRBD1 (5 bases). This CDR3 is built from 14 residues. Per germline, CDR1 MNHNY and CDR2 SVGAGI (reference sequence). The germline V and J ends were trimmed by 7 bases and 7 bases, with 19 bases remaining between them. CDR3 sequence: CASTDASRQLEAFF. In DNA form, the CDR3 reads TGTGCCAGCACCGACGCATCCCGACAGCTTGAAGCTTTCTTT.

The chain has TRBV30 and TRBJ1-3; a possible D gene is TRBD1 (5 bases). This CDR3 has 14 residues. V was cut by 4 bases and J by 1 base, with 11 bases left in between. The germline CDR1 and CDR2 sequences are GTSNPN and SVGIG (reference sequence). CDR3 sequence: CAWNQGGSGNTIYF. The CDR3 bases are TGTGCCTGGAATCAGGGAGGTTCTGGAAACACCATATATTTT.

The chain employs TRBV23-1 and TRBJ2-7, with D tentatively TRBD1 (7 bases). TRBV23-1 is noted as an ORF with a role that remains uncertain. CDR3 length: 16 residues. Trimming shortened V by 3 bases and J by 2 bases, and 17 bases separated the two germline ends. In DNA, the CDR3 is TGCGCCAGCAGTCAGGGGGGACAGAACGAAGCCTACGAGCAGTACTTC. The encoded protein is CASSQGGQNEAYEQYF.

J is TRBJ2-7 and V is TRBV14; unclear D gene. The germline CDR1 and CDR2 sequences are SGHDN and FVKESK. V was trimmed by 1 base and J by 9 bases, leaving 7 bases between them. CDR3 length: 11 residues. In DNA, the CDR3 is TGTGCCAGCAGCCAAGGACGAGGGCAGTACTTC. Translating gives CASSQGRGQYF.

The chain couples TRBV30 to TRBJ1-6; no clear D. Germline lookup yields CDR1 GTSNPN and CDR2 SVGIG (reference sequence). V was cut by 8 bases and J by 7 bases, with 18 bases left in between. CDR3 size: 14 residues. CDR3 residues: CATRSPRVNSPLHF. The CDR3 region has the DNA TGTGCCACCCGATCCCCCCGGGTGAATTCACCCCTCCACTTT.

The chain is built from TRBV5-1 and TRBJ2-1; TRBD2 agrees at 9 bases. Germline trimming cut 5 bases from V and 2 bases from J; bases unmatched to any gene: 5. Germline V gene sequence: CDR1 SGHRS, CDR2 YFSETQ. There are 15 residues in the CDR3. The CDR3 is CASRTAGGTYNEQFF. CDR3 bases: TGCGCCAGCAGGACCGCGGGGGGGACCTACAATGAGCAGTTCTTC.

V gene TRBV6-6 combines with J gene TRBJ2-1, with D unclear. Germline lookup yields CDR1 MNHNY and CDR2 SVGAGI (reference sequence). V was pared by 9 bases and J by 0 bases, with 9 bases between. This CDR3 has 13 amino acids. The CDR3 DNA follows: TGTGCCAGTACACAGATCTCCTACAATGAGCAGTTCTTC. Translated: CASTQISYNEQFF.